This is a list of T cell receptor beta chains from one sample in a study of blood T cell repertoires in COVID-19. Some clones are missing from TCRdb's copy, which holds only in-frame ones; the method was immunoSEQ multiplex PCR. The sample has 95,000 to 100,000 clones; roughly 85% are singletons. The sample comprised peripheral blood. Every receptor here comes from a woman between 70 and 85 years old with active or convalescent COVID-19. The CDR3 runs from the conserved cysteine through the conserved F or W. The D gene is left open where the match is weak. Size values are once, few and many counts, or a class for expanded clones, and some rows have none.

J gene	D gene	clone size	V gene	CDR3 protein	CDR3 DNA
TRBJ1-3	NA	NA	TRBV30	CAWSWESGNTIYF	TGTGCCTGGAGTTGGGAGTCAGGAAACACCATATATTTT
TRBJ2-3	NA	NA	TRBV29-1	CSVEAGSRTDTQYF	TGCAGCGTTGAGGCCGGGAGTAGAACAGATACGCAGTATTTT
TRBJ2-1	NA	few	TRBV5-1	CASSLEGQGNEQFF	TGCGCCAGCAGCTTGGAAGGTCAGGGAAATGAGCAGTTCTTC
TRBJ1-5	NA	NA	TRBV7-7	CATRPGGEYPYSNQPQHF	TGTGCTACCCGTCCGGGGGGGGAATACCCTTATAGCAATCAGCCCCAGCATTTT
TRBJ2-2	TRBD1	NA	TRBV7-3	CASSLQGASNTGELFF	TGTGCCAGCAGCCTACAGGGGGCCTCGAACACCGGGGAGCTGTTTTTT
TRBJ1-4	TRBD1	NA	TRBV7-2	CASSFAGTGDEKLFF	TGTGCCAGCAGCTTTGCCGGGACAGGGGATGAAAAACTGTTTTTT
TRBJ1-1	NA	once	TRBV3-1/TRBV3-2	CASSPHRGYGTEAFF	TGTGCCAGCAGCCCCCATCGGGGGTACGGGACTGAAGCTTTCTTT
TRBJ2-3	NA	NA	TRBV5-8	CASSPYTDTQYF	TGTGCCAGCAGCCCCTACACAGATACGCAGTATTTT
TRBJ2-5	NA	NA	TRBV18	CASSPDTRQETQYF	TGTGCCAGCTCACCAGACACCCGGCAAGAGACCCAGTACTTC
TRBJ2-7	TRBD1	NA	TRBV5-4	CASSLGQGQEEQYF	TGTGCCAGCAGCTTGGGTCAGGGACAGGAGGAGCAGTACTTC
TRBJ2-3	NA	NA	TRBV5-6	CASSLYHITDTQYF	TGTGCCAGCAGCTTGTATCACATCACAGATACGCAGTATTTT
TRBJ2-3	TRBD1	NA	TRBV3-1/TRBV3-2	CASSRRDRGYVDTQYF	TGTGCCAGCAGCCGCCGGGACAGGGGTTATGTAGATACGCAGTATTTT
TRBJ1-1	NA	few	TRBV7-8	CASLDRMNTEAFF	TGTGCCAGCCTGGACAGAATGAACACTGAAGCTTTCTTT
TRBJ2-3	NA	NA	TRBV2	CASSGQSTDTQYF	TGTGCCAGCAGTGGTCAAAGCACAGATACGCAGTATTTT
TRBJ1-1	NA	NA	TRBV11-2	CASSLLFSSSKTEAFF	TGTGCCAGCAGCCTACTCTTCTCGTCAAGTAAAACTGAAGCTTTCTTT
TRBJ2-5	NA	few	TRBV4-2	CASSQVGGIQETQYF	TGTGCCAGCAGCCAAGTAGGGGGAATCCAAGAGACCCAGTACTTC
TRBJ2-7	TRBD2	NA	TRBV5-1	CASSLAGTSSYEQYF	TGCGCCAGCAGCTTGGCCGGGACTAGTTCCTACGAGCAGTACTTC
TRBJ2-2	TRBD1	NA	TRBV5-4	CASSPTGGAGGELFF	TGTGCCAGCAGCCCTACAGGGGGCGCCGGCGGGGAGCTGTTTTTT
TRBJ2-5	NA	NA	TRBV4-2	CASSQRAEGTQYF	TGTGCCAGCAGCCAACGTGCTGAGGGGACCCAGTACTTC
TRBJ2-7	NA	once	TRBV9	CASSVASQSEQYF	TGTGCCAGCAGCGTAGCTAGTCAATCCGAGCAGTACTTC
TRBJ2-7	NA	NA	TRBV7-9	CASSLELLGGYEQYF	TGTGCCAGCAGCTTAGAGCTCCTTGGGGGGTACGAGCAGTACTTC
TRBJ2-2	NA	NA	TRBV6-5	CAIRTGYDSGELFF	TGTGCCATACGAACAGGGTACGATTCCGGGGAGCTGTTTTTT
TRBJ2-7	NA	NA	TRBV12-3/TRBV12-4	CASSRTAIYEQYF	TGTGCCAGCAGTCGGACAGCCATCTACGAGCAGTACTTC
TRBJ2-3	TRBD2	NA	TRBV19	CASSQRLAGGPRTDTQYF	TGTGCCAGTAGTCAAAGGCTAGCGGGGGGCCCTCGGACAGATACGCAGTATTTT
TRBJ1-1	NA	NA	TRBV19	CASSTPGKMRTEAFF	TGTGCCAGTAGTACCCCCGGGAAGATGAGAACTGAAGCTTTCTTT
TRBJ2-5	TRBD2	NA	TRBV7-2	CASSLYRGTSGGETQYF	TGTGCCAGCAGCTTATACCGCGGGACTAGCGGGGGCGAGACCCAGTACTTC
TRBJ1-2	TRBD1	NA	TRBV7-8	CASTTGQVGARYTF	TGTGCCAGCACCACCGGACAGGTTGGGGCGCGCTACACCTTC
TRBJ2-2	NA	NA	TRBV2	CASSPVRGANTGELFF	TGTGCCAGCAGCCCCGTTCGGGGTGCGAACACCGGGGAGCTGTTTTTT
TRBJ2-7	TRBD1	NA	TRBV5-1	CASSLRQGSGEQYF	TGCGCCAGCAGCCTACGACAGGGGTCGGGTGAGCAGTACTTC
TRBJ2-5	TRBD1	NA	TRBV6-2/TRBV6-3	CASSYSLDRGFGETQYF	TGTGCCAGCAGTTACTCATTGGACAGGGGGTTTGGCGAGACCCAGTACTTC
TRBJ1-6	NA	NA	TRBV28	CASKDPGLGVYSPLHF	TGTGCCAGCAAAGATCCGGGTCTCGGGGTTTATTCACCCCTCCACTTT
TRBJ1-4	NA	NA	TRBV7-9	CASSLRVGEKLFF	TGTGCCAGCAGCTTACGCGTTGGTGAAAAACTGTTTTTT
TRBJ2-1	TRBD2	once	TRBV6-1	CASREVAGGNNEQFF	TGTGCCAGCAGGGAAGTAGCGGGGGGGAACAATGAGCAGTTCTTC
TRBJ2-3	TRBD1	NA	TRBV12-5	CASGAGQGASDTQYF	TGTGCTAGTGGTGCGGGACAGGGGGCGTCAGATACGCAGTATTTT
TRBJ1-2	NA	NA	TRBV12-5	CASGADSHYGYTF	TGTGCTAGTGGGGCGGACTCCCACTATGGCTACACCTTC
TRBJ1-4	TRBD1	NA	TRBV28	CASSLAQGVNEKLFF	TGTGCCAGCAGCCTTGCTCAGGGGGTTAATGAAAAACTGTTTTTT
TRBJ2-7	NA	NA	TRBV18	CASSPDRQRSYEQYF	TGTGCCAGCTCCCCCGATCGACAGAGATCCTACGAGCAGTACTTC
TRBJ2-7	NA	NA	TRBV6-2/TRBV6-3	CASSYGQGINEQYF	TGTGCCAGCAGTTACGGGCAGGGGATCAACGAGCAGTACTTC
TRBJ2-7	TRBD1	NA	TRBV5-1	CASSSNRQGPYEQYF	TGCGCCAGCAGCTCAAACAGACAGGGTCCCTACGAGCAGTACTTC
TRBJ2-3	NA	NA	TRBV25-1	CASSLMAGTDTQYF	TGTGCCAGCAGTTTAATGGCCGGCACAGATACGCAGTATTTT
TRBJ1-2	NA	NA	TRBV7-8	CASSPKKERGYGYTF	TGTGCCAGCAGCCCCAAGAAGGAACGGGGCTATGGCTACACCTTC
TRBJ2-6	NA	few	TRBV28	CASLSSGANVLTF	TGTGCCAGCCTCAGCTCTGGGGCCAACGTCCTGACTTTC
TRBJ1-1	NA	NA	TRBV28	CASSIPAEAFF	TGTGCCAGCAGTATCCCGGCTGAAGCTTTCTTT
TRBJ1-5	TRBD1	NA	TRBV5-8	CASSSWDRNQPQHF	TGTGCCAGCAGCTCTTGGGACAGGAATCAGCCCCAGCATTTT
TRBJ2-1	NA	few	TRBV5-1	CASSPGSGSYNEQFF	TGCGCCAGCAGCCCAGGATCGGGATCCTACAATGAGCAGTTCTTC
TRBJ1-5	NA	NA	TRBV28	CASSLNTGSYQPQHF	TGTGCCAGCAGTTTGAATACAGGTTCCTATCAGCCCCAGCATTTT
TRBJ1-2	TRBD1	few	TRBV6-5	CASSLTGDYGYTF	TGTGCCAGCAGCCTTACAGGGGACTATGGCTACACCTTC
TRBJ2-5	NA	NA	TRBV11-2	CASSLDGRQETQYF	TGTGCCAGCAGCTTAGATGGCAGGCAAGAGACCCAGTACTTC
TRBJ1-2	NA	NA	TRBV2	CASRVGGKIGYGYTF	TGTGCCAGCAGGGTGGGGGGGAAAATAGGATATGGCTACACCTTC
TRBJ1-6	TRBD1	few	TRBV15	CATSRGDSHNSPLHF	TGTGCCACCAGCAGAGGGGACAGTCATAATTCACCCCTCCACTTT
TRBJ1-4	TRBD1	NA	TRBV3-1/TRBV3-2	CASSHRGTNEKLFF	TGTGCCAGCAGCCACAGGGGGACTAATGAAAAACTGTTTTTT
TRBJ1-1	NA	NA	TRBV2	CASSELSGGNTEAFF	TGTGCCAGCAGTGAATTGTCGGGAGGGAACACTGAAGCTTTCTTT
TRBJ1-3	NA	few	TRBV19	CASQIGNTIYF	TGTGCCAGTCAAATTGGAAACACCATATATTTT
TRBJ1-4	NA	NA	TRBV30	CAWKSRPGGEKLFF	TGTGCCTGGAAGTCGAGGCCCGGGGGGGAAAAACTGTTTTTT
TRBJ2-4	TRBD1	NA	TRBV2	CASRTGEVKNIQYF	TGTGCCAGCAGGACAGGGGAAGTCAAAAACATTCAGTACTTC